This T cell receptor (beta chain) was identified in a study of T-cell memory formation after mild COVID-19 (dated by TCRdb to 2020 to 2022). Background on the whole study: TCR sequence clusters from the two donors were found to be largely donor specific. In two donors, T-cell clones that expanded and contracted after mild COVID-19 were tracked by sequencing TCRalpha and TCRbeta repertoires over time. The cohort was made up of two young adult volunteers, one female and one male, who were previously healthy.

Details on this clonotype: It has no known antigen specificity. Base qualities are not recorded, but no much larger clone differs from it by a single base.

PBMCs were isolated by Ficoll-Paque density gradient centrifugation. V is cut by 1 base and J by 6 bases, and the space between the germline ends is 12 bases. From the germline V gene, CDR1 is SGHAT and CDR2 is FQNNGV. The CDR3 contains 14 residues, cysteine and phenylalanine counted. The DNA shown is the 42-base CDR3, in frame from base 1. Reads for this sample came from an Illumina NovaSeq 6000. TCRalpha and TCRbeta cDNA libraries were constructed by 5'RACE with constant-segment primers, with sample barcodes and unique molecular identifiers being introduced. RNA was extracted from every sample with Trizol reagent. Library amplification was performed in two PCR steps, and a second sample barcode and Illumina TruSeq adapters were introduced in the second step. Libraries were sequenced on an Illumina NovaSeq with 2 x 150 bp paired-end reads. The published analysis was carried out like this. The reads were demultiplexed and collapsed into UMI-guided consensus sequences using migec v1.2.7. Using mixcr v2.1.11, UMI consensuses were aligned to TRA and TRB V and J templates and then assembled into clonotypes. Clonotypes were classified as expanded or contracted when called significant by both edgeR and NoisET, with noise models trained on biological replicates. For edgeR calls, a false discovery rate-adjusted p below 0.01 and a log2 fold-change threshold of 1 were applied. PCA with hierarchical clustering of max-normalized trajectories of the 1000 most abundant clonotypes was used as exploratory dynamics analysis. The CD4 or CD8 phenotype of responding clones was assigned using the separately sequenced CD4+ and CD8+ repertoires. TCRdb passed the public sequencing reads through fastp at Q25 and MiXCR, retaining productive beta sequences. Here each entry gathers all rows of one CDR3 protein and keeps the most common genes and DNA. The V and J calls come from TCRdb's annotation, not from the publication. The table for this sample lists approximately 350,000 distinct CDR3 sequences; approximately 14% of them were counted only once. The ten top clones hold under 25% of the sample.

What the research found in general, with its limitations: Contracting CD4+ clones turned up mainly in the CM and EM memory subsets, whereas EMRA was where CD8+ clones were enriched. The detection of some responding clones in pre-infection memory suggests that pre-existing cross-reactive memory T cells joined the SARS-CoV-2 response. Only a couple of mild cases were covered in the study, and larger cohorts including severe cases with pre-infection samples were considered necessary. Clones contracting from day 15 to 85 had balanced CD4/CD8 phenotypes, while a second wave expanding from day 15 to 37 was biased towards CD4+. The second-wave clones that peaked on day 37 were not confirmed to be SARS-CoV-2 specific.

The V and J genes are TRBV11-2 and TRBJ2-5; perhaps TRBD2 is the D gene, with 5 bases matching. Sequencing was done on a sample of PBMCs or a T cell subset sorted from them (not recorded which). The origin of this receptor is a man between 18 and 35 years old who had mild COVID-19 (a few samples of this study predate the infection). The sample titles of this study are shuffled in the database, so cell type and time point are left out; the donor was told from shared clones. The CDR3 protein is CASSLVREVKTQYF. The nucleotide sequence reads as follows: TGTGCCAGCAGCTTAGTGAGGGAAGTAAAGACCCAGTACTTC.